This TCR beta chain comes out of a study of TIL therapy for anti-PD-1-resistant metastatic lung cancer. Time point here: pre-treatment sample, taken before nivolumab and TIL therapy. The tumor samples were excised metastases, mostly pleural nodules or supraclavicular lymph nodes. The V and J ends lost 3 bases and 0 bases respectively, with 14 bases between them. CDR1 and CDR2 (germline): KGHSH, LQKENI. This CDR3 has 17 residues. Sequencing used immunoSEQ v3. The assay was immunoSEQ multiplex PCR, and TCRdb's table has in-frame clones only and misses some. The sample lists around 8,000 clones, just under 75% occurring once.

Sequencing was performed on tumor tissue, taken at baseline. This rearrangement joins TRBV18 to TRBJ2-2; D might be TRBD1 (5 bases). The TCR sequence derives from a person aged 25 to 80 with non-small cell lung cancer. DNA of the CDR3: TGTGCCAGCTCACCGAAAATTGGGGCCGCGAACACCGGGGAGCTGTTTTTT. Its translation is CASSPKIGAANTGELFF.